This TCR beta chain was found in a study of shared clonotypes between healthy human individuals. Naive CD8 populations comprised CD45RO-negative cells positively selected for CCR7, excluding terminally differentiated effector memory CD45RA+ cells. The donors were adults (healthy and HIV-negative) with no recent acute infections or vaccinations. The CDR3 has 16 residues. The ends lost 4 bases at V and 5 bases at J; junction bases unmatched: 12. Germline V lookup: CDR1 ENHRY, CDR2 SYGVKD. Authors' processing steps: ImmunoSEQ output held junction-only sequences without quality scores, so filtering differed. Repertoires were generated with immunoSEQ multiplex PCR, while TCRdb's copy carries only in-frame clones and drops some. The V and J calls and clone size were taken over from that table, and D and trimming were inferred from the DNA. In the table there are more than 2 million clones, just under 95% of which are singletons.

The sequence was obtained from a man aged 18 to 30 in good health. Some clones in this sample may be carry-over from other donors' samples. This rearrangement joins TRBV10-3 to TRBJ1-2; the match to TRBD1 covers 8 bases. Sequenced sample: naive CD8+ T cells from PBMCs. The CDR3 sequence is CAISGLDRGLWYGYTF. The CDR3 DNA is TGTGCCATCAGTGGTCTAGACAGGGGTTTGTGGTATGGCTACACCTTC.